Included here is one T cell receptor (beta chain) sequence, with context. Original data processing: Reference gene primers were amplified, and this amplification served to estimate nucleated cell counts. Generated by immunoSEQ multiplex PCR, the TCRdb table keeps only in-frame clones and is missing some. V and J calls and clone size are copied from that table; D and trimming were computed from the DNA. In the table there are more than 250,000 clones, around 89% of which are singletons. The data were taken from a study of blood T cell repertoires in COVID-19. Across the study: Sites in the United States, Italy and Spain provided acute and convalescent COVID-19 samples.

This CDR3 region has 12 residues. Germline trimming cut 5 bases from V and 11 bases from J; bases unmatched to any gene: 4. The germline V gene has CDR1 SGHNT and CDR2 YYREEE (reference sequence). This study enrolled people aged roughly 18 to 90 from about two dozen US geographic areas. Participant-given clinical history determined each cohort assignment. This TCR came from a woman between 18 and 29 years old with acute COVID-19. Sequences were obtained from PBMCs or T cells enriched from blood (not recorded which). The rearrangement joins TRBV5-4 to TRBJ2-1; the match to TRBD2 covers 10 bases. DNA for the CDR3: TGTGCCAGCAGTCTTAGCGGGGGGAAGCAGTTCTTC. Translation gives CASSLSGGKQFF.